These 20 T cell receptor beta chains came from one sample sequenced in a study of lymphopenia after photon versus proton radiotherapy (dated by TCRdb to between 2019 and 2020). The protocol used for the library was the immunoSEQ multiplex PCR assay. TCRdb took over this immuneACCESS table, retaining in-frame rearrangements with V and J assigned. Such tables are incomplete; in checked studies, under half of the missing clones stem from an unresolved V gene, and the remainder is unexplained. The sample includes around 70,000 clones, with approximately 90% observed a single time. Clones ranked in the top ten supply approximately 2.6% of the sample. Here the sequenced sample was peripheral blood, taken from a patient treated with photon-based radiotherapy. The origin of the receptors is a woman in her 70s with pancreatic cancer.

The count of this clone is one. The chain carries TRBV7-2 and TRBJ2-2; D tentatively fits TRBD1 or TRBD2 (5 bases each). This CDR3 spans 15 amino acids. Germline CDR1 SGHTA, CDR2 FQGNSA. V was shortened by 4 bases and J by 6 bases, with 15 bases between the two germline ends. As DNA, the CDR3 is TGTGCCAGCAGCTCACGGGACCTCGTTGCCGGGGAGCTGTTTTTT. Its protein product is CASSSRDLVAGELFF.

The rearrangement joins TRBV27 to TRBJ2-1; 14 bases fit TRBD2. This CDR3 has 20 residues. Germline loops: CDR1 MNHEY, CDR2 SMNVEV (reference sequence). V gave up 8 bases and J gave up 4 bases; unmatched junction bases: 19. CDR3 sequence (DNA): TGTGCCAGCTTTACTTCGCCGGGACTAGCGGGAGTCGGCTGGTACAATGAGCAGTTCTTC. Protein product: CASFTSPGLAGVGWYNEQFF.

V gene TRBV11-2 combines with J gene TRBJ1-5, with unresolved D. CDR1 SGHAT and CDR2 FQNNGV come from the germline V gene. The CDR3 has 15 residues. V was shortened by 0 bases and J by 5 bases, with 11 bases between the two germline ends. DNA for the CDR3: TGTGCCAGCAGCTTAGAATCGGGCCGCCATCAGCCCCAGCATTTT. It codes for CASSLESGRHQPQHF. Combining the CDR3 with reference TRBV11-2 and TRBJ1-5 gives the whole variable domain EAGVAQSPRYKIIEKRQSVAFWCNPISGHATLYWYQQILGQGPKLLIQFQNNGVVDDSQLPKDRFSAERLKGVDSTLKIQPAKLEDSAVYLCASSLESGRHQPQHFGDGTRLSIL.

The rearrangement uses TRBV13 and TRBJ2-5; 11 nucleotides agree with TRBD2. CDR1 and CDR2 from the germline V gene are PRHDT and FYEKMQ (reference sequence). This CDR3 region has 18 residues. V lost 5 bases and J lost 5; bases outside the gene matches: 16. CDR3 sequence reads: CASSPGKLAGGGGETQYF. The CDR3 nucleotides are TGTGCCAGCAGCCCAGGAAAGCTAGCGGGAGGAGGGGGTGAGACCCAGTACTTC. Combining the CDR3 with reference TRBV13 and TRBJ2-5 gives the whole variable domain AAGVIQSPRHLIKEKRETATLKCYPIPRHDTVYWYQQGPGQDPQFLISFYEKMQSDKGSIPDRFSAQQFSDYHSELNMSSLELGDSALYFCASSPGKLAGGGGETQYFGPGTRLLVL.

This clone was counted a single time. This chain joins TRBV29-1 and TRBJ2-5; D is possibly TRBD2 (6 bases). The CDR3 is 11 amino acids. Germline loops: CDR1 SQVTM, CDR2 ANQGSEA. Trimming left V 7 bases short and J 11 bases short, with 17 bases between. CDR3: CSGGRRGEQYF. The DNA of the CDR3 is TGCAGCGGGGGTAGGAGGGGAGAGCAGTACTTC.

On this clone itself: This CDR3 fails to terminate in the conserved phenylalanine or tryptophan, so it likely reflects a read error. This chain connects TRBV30 to TRBJ2-2; D unclear. Trimming left V 0 bases short and J 4 bases short, with 6 bases between. This CDR3 region has 13 residues. Germline CDR1 and CDR2: GTSNPN and SVGIG (reference sequence). The CDR3 sequence: CAWSVRVTGELFL. CDR3 DNA: TGTGCCTGGAGTGTACGAGTCACCGGGGAGCTGTTTTTG.

The V and J genes are TRBV29-1 and TRBJ2-5; D perhaps matches TRBD1 (5 bases). Trimming shortened V by 7 bases and J by 5 bases, and 8 bases separated the two germline ends. The CDR3 spans 10 residues. Germline loops: CDR1 SQVTM, CDR2 ANQGSEA. CDR3 sequence (DNA): TGCAGCGCAGGGAAGGAGACCCAGTACTTC. It encodes CSAGKETQYF.

The rearrangement joins TRBV11-1 to TRBJ2-5, with 7 bases aligning to TRBD1. Per germline, CDR1 SGHAT and CDR2 FQDESV (reference sequence). The CDR3 extends over 15 amino acids. V was pared by 5 bases and J by 4 bases, with 10 bases of the junction left unmatched. CDR3 nucleotides: TGTGCCAGCAGCCTCCCCGACAGGGCCCCAGAGACCCAGTACTTC. The encoded protein is CASSLPDRAPETQYF.

The chain employs TRBV5-1 and TRBJ2-3; 15 nucleotides agree with TRBD2. Germline V gives CDR1 SGHRS, CDR2 YFSETQ. With 2 bases clipped from V and 6 bases from J, the junction kept 4 bases outside the gene matches. CDR3 length: 16 residues. For the CDR3, the DNA is TGCGCCAGCAGCTTTGGGACTAGCGGGAGGTTCGATACGCAGTATTTT. This encodes CASSFGTSGRFDTQYF.

The rearrangement joins TRBV2 to TRBJ2-1; 12 nucleotides match TRBD2. CDR1 and CDR2 from the germline V gene are SNHLY and FYNNEI. The CDR3 totals 17 residues. The V and J ends lost 0 bases and 7 bases, in that order; junction bases with no gene match: 7. The CDR3 bases are TGTGCCAGCAGTGAAGCGCTTGTGCTAGCGGGAGGGAATGAGCAGTTCTTC. This translates into CASSEALVLAGGNEQFF. Variable domain in full (rest from reference TRBV2 and TRBJ2-1): EPEVTQTPSHQVTQMGQEVILRCVPISNHLYFYWYRQILGQKVEFLVSFYNNEISEKSEIFDDQFSVERPDGSNFTLKIRSTKLEDSAMYFCASSEALVLAGGNEQFFGPGTRLTVL.

This rearrangement joins TRBV7-2 to TRBJ2-4, with 11 bases identical to TRBD2. Germline V gives CDR1 SGHTA, CDR2 FQGNSA. CDR3 length equals 16 residues. With V trimmed by 4 bases and J by 6 bases, 8 bases remained unmatched. The CDR3 DNA reads as TGTGCCAGCAGCTGGGGGACTAGCGGTGGGGCAAACATTCAGTACTTC. Residues: CASSWGTSGGANIQYF.

This chain uses TRBV18 with TRBJ2-5, with D tentatively TRBD2 (6 bases). Gene TRBJ2-7 matches the end of the DNA better, so the J call may be wrong. The V gene's germline CDR1 is KGHSH and CDR2 LQKENI. This CDR3 is 14 amino acids long. The chain's CDR3 is CASSPGGASYEQYF. The CDR3 DNA reads as TGTGCCAGCTCGCCCGGGGGAGCGTCCTACGAGCAGTACTTC.

In DNA, the CDR3 is TGTGCCAGCAGCCCCAAGTGGGGGCAGGGGGCTTTGGATACGCAGTATTTT. Protein sequence: CASSPKWGQGALDTQYF. The V gene is TRBV4-2, the J gene TRBJ2-3; TRBD1 matches 8 bases. The germline V gene has CDR1 LGHNA and CDR2 YNFKEQ. CDR3 length equals 17 residues. V lost 4 bases to trimming and J lost 6 bases; unmatched junction nucleotides: 15.

The genes are TRBV27 and TRBJ1-2; perhaps TRBD1 as D (6 bases). CDR1 is MNHEY, CDR2 SMNVEV, per germline (reference sequence). The ends were cut back, 4 bases at V and 3 bases at J, with 15 bases in the middle. CDR3 size: 15 residues. The CDR3, as DNA: TGTGCCAGCAGTTCCCAGGGGCAGAGTTACTATGGCTACACCTTC. Translating gives CASSSQGQSYYGYTF.

This rearrangement joins TRBV19 to TRBJ1-5; 9 bases are a match to TRBD1. After removal of 5 bases from V and 6 bases from J, the junction contained 5 bases not matched to a gene. The CDR3 is 14 residues long. Germline CDR1 LNHDA, CDR2 SQIVND (reference sequence). CDR3 coding DNA: TGTGCCAGTAGTCGGGACAGGGCTTCTCAGCCCCAGCATTTT. Translating it yields CASSRDRASQPQHF.

The chain combines TRBV9 with TRBJ2-1; the D is unclear. V was trimmed by 0 bases and J by 5 bases, leaving 6 bases between them. This CDR3 has 13 amino acids. The germline V gene encodes CDR1 SGDLS and CDR2 YYNGEE. The CDR3 is CASSVAIHNEQFF. The CDR3 DNA is TGTGCCAGCAGCGTAGCCATCCACAATGAGCAGTTCTTC.

The chain has TRBV7-2 and TRBJ2-6; TRBD2 might be the D (6 bases). V lost 5 bases, J lost 2 bases, and 13 bases lay in between. From germline, CDR1 is SGHTA and CDR2 FQGNSA. The CDR3 has 16 amino acids. The CDR3 DNA follows: TGTGCCAGCAGCCCAGTGGGGGGTCCTGGGGCCAACGTCCTGACTTTC. Translation: CASSPVGGPGANVLTF.

This chain links TRBV27 with TRBJ2-3; possibly TRBD2 for D (6 bases). V was cut by 2 bases and J by 3 bases, with 12 bases left in between. This CDR3 is 15 amino acids long. CDR1 MNHEY and CDR2 SMNVEV come from the germline V gene (reference sequence). This chain's CDR3 is CASSLNGSLTDTQYF. Written as DNA, the CDR3 is TGTGCCAGCAGTTTAAACGGGAGTTTAACAGATACGCAGTATTTT.

The chain couples TRBV28 to TRBJ1-3; tentative D call: TRBD1 (5 bases). Germline CDR1 is MDHEN and CDR2 is SYDVKM. CDR3 size: 15 residues. With 2 bases removed from V and 2 bases from J, the gap between germline ends came to 10 bases. CDR3 sequence reads: CASSLGTGPGNTIYF. The CDR3 DNA reads TGTGCCAGCAGTTTAGGTACAGGTCCTGGAAACACCATATATTTT.

The chain couples TRBV28 to TRBJ2-5; either TRBD1 or TRBD2 may supply D (5 bases each). The CDR3 length is 11 residues. Deletions cut 6 bases from V and 5 bases from J, with 7 bases between. The V gene's germline CDR1 is MDHEN and CDR2 SYDVKM. CDR3 amino acids: CASSEGETQYF. The CDR3 nucleotides are TGTGCCAGCAGCGAGGGGGAGACCCAGTACTTC.